The 10 T cell receptor beta chains listed next were all sequenced from one sample in a study of beta chain features in type 1 diabetes. General study points: Type 1 diabetes patients had moderately but significantly shorter TCRB CDR3s in all four CD4+ subsets.

No antigen is known for these receptors. What was sequenced were expressed TCRB transcripts, since all of the isolated RNA had been reverse transcribed. This table comes from immunoSEQ multiplex PCR, and its TCRdb copy is limited to in-frame clones, with some not included. The sample lists hundreds of thousands of clones, over 12% occurring once. Source material: naive CD4+ T cells from blood. The source is a young man with type 1 diabetes.

This sequence joins TRBV27 and TRBJ1-1; TRBD1 might be the D (6 bases). Trimming cost V 8 bases and J 1 base, with 11 bases left between them. Germline CDR1 and CDR2: MNHEY and SMNVEV (reference sequence). The CDR3 runs to 13 residues. The CDR3 spells CASGGDKNTEAFF. CDR3 coding DNA: TGTGCCAGCGGAGGGGACAAGAACACTGAAGCTTTCTTT.

This clone was counted only a few times. V gene TRBV6-5 combines with J gene TRBJ1-5; a possible D gene is TRBD1 (5 bases). Germline CDR1 MNHEY, CDR2 SVGAGI. The CDR3 runs 15 residues. V shed 2 bases and J shed 2 bases, with 10 bases lying between them. The CDR3 DNA reads as TGTGCCAGCAGTTACAACGGGGCTGGCAATCAGCCCCAGCATTTT. Protein sequence: CASSYNGAGNQPQHF.

V is TRBV5-1 and J is TRBJ1-1; 9 nucleotides line up with TRBD1. The germline gives CDR1 SGHRS, CDR2 YFSETQ. This CDR3 region has 13 residues. V lost 3 bases and J lost 7; bases outside the gene matches: 4. CDR3 coding DNA: TGCGCCAGCAGCTCAGTGACAGGGGGTGAAGCTTTCTTT. It specifies CASSSVTGGEAFF.

On this clone itself: This CDR3 is also generated by other DNA sequences in the sample. The chain recombines TRBV7-9 with TRBJ1-4; no firm D call. CDR1 and CDR2 from the germline V gene are SEHNR and FQNEAQ (reference sequence). This CDR3 is 14 amino acids long. With 0 bases removed from V and 1 base from J, the gap between germline ends came to 3 bases. This CDR3 reads CASSLAGTNEKLFF. The DNA for the CDR3 is TGTGCCAGCAGCTTAGCGGGAACTAATGAAAAACTGTTTTTT.

This sequence joins TRBV5-1 and TRBJ2-3, with 7 bases lining up with TRBD1. In germline, CDR1 is SGHRS, CDR2 YFSETQ. This CDR3 has 14 residues. V lost 4 bases and J lost 0; bases outside the gene matches: 2. DNA of the CDR3: TGCGCCAGCAGCCCGGGACAGAGCACAGATACGCAGTATTTT. This codes for CASSPGQSTDTQYF.

In its sample, this clone was seen a few times. The chain combines TRBV7-2 with TRBJ2-6, with D unresolved. The CDR3 is made up of 15 amino acids. Trimming pared 6 bases from V and 0 bases from J, leaving 9 bases between. Germline V CDR1 and CDR2: SGHTA, FQGNSA. The CDR3 DNA reads as TGTGCCAGCAGGCCAGCCAACTCTGGGGCCAACGTCCTGACTTTC. This encodes CASRPANSGANVLTF.

This clone was picked up a small number of times. The gene calls are TRBV7-2 and TRBJ1-3; the D is unclear. CDR3 length equals 13 residues. Germline assignment: CDR1 SGHTA and CDR2 FQGNSA. V was cut by 4 bases and J by 4 bases, with 8 bases left in between. This CDR3 is CASSSSVGNTIYF. CDR3 coding DNA: TGTGCCAGCAGCTCCAGCGTAGGAAACACCATATATTTT.

This clone was picked up a small number of times. The identical CDR3 is also encoded by other nucleotide sequences in the sample. The chain is built from TRBV9 and TRBJ2-3, with D uncertain. The CDR3 spans 13 residues. V lost 0 bases and J lost 1, with 3 bases in between. In germline, CDR1 is SGDLS, CDR2 YYNGEE. The CDR3 sequence: CASSVGGTDTQYF. CDR3 bases: TGTGCCAGCAGCGTAGGAGGCACAGATACGCAGTATTTT.

The V and J genes are TRBV5-1 and TRBJ1-5; D gene uncertain. V was clipped by 0 bases and J by 0 bases, with 7 bases between them. This CDR3 contains 15 residues. CDR1 is SGHRS and CDR2 is YFSETQ in the germline V gene. CDR3 sequence (DNA): TGCGCCAGCAGCTTGGTCCCGAATAGCAATCAGCCCCAGCATTTT. This sequence encodes CASSLVPNSNQPQHF.

J is TRBJ2-1 and V is TRBV28, with a tentative D call TRBD2 (7 bases). Trimming stripped 10 bases from V and 10 bases from J, with 20 bases between. The CDR3 covers 13 residues. Germline assignment: CDR1 MDHEN and CDR2 SYDVKM. CDR3 in amino acids: CATQGGGLGEQFF. Here the CDR3 DNA reads TGTGCCACCCAAGGGGGGGGGCTAGGAGAGCAGTTCTTC.